This T cell receptor beta chain was sequenced for a study of T-cell reconstitution after alpha-beta-depleted transplantation in children. During its preparation, the TCRbeta library received unique molecular identifiers. TCRdb re-analysed the PCR reads in MiXCR, keeping a single row per CDR3 protein. The data contain hundreds of thousands of distinct CDR3 sequences, 16% of them seen just once; the ten biggest clones take up 1.1%. This clonotype was seen at least ten times. Mismatch with germline at one junction end may stem from a read error. The CDR3 spans 15 residues. Germline V gene lookup returns CDR1 SGHRS and CDR2 YFSETQ.

Sequenced material: PBMCs from the stem cell graft donor, taken from the stem cell graft. The rearrangement uses TRBV5-1 and TRBJ2-1, with D hard to call. The source of this sequence is a human donor who donated a stem cell graft to a child with acute myeloid leukemia. In DNA, the CDR3 is TGCGCCAGCAGCTTGGAACACCGGGTTCCCAATGAGAAGTTCTTC. Its protein product is CASSLEHRVPNEKFF. The full variable domain, rest sourced from reference TRBV5-1 and TRBJ2-1, is KAGVTQTPRYLIKTRGQQVTLSCSPISGHRSVSWYQQTPGQGLQFLFEYFSETQRNKGNFPGRFSGRQFSNSRSEMNVSTLELGDSALYLCASSLEHRVPNEKFFGPGTRLTVL.